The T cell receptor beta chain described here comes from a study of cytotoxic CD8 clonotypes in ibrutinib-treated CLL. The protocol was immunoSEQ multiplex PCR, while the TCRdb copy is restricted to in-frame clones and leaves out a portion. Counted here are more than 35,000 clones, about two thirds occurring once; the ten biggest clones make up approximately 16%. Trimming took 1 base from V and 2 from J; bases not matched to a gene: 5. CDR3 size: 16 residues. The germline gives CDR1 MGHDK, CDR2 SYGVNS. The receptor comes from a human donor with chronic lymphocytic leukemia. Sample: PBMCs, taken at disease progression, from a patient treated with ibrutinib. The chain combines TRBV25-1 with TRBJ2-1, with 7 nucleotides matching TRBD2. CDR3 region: CASSESWGGTYNEQFF. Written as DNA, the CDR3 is TGTGCCAGCAGTGAATCGTGGGGGGGAACCTACAATGAGCAGTTCTTC.